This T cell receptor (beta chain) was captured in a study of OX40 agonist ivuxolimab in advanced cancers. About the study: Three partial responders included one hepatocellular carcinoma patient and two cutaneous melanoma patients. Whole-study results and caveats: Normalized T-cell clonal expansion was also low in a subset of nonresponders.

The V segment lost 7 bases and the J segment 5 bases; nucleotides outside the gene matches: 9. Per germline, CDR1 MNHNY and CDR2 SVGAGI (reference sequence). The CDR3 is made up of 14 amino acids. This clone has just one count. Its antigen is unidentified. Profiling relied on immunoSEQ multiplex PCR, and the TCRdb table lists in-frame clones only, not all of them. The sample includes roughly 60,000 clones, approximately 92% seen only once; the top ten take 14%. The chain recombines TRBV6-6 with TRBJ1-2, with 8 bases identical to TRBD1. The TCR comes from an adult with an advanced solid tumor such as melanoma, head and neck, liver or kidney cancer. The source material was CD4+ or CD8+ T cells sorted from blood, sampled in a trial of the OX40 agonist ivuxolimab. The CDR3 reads CASTPQGQEYGYTF. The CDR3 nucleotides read TGTGCCAGCACCCCCCAGGGACAGGAATATGGCTACACCTTC.